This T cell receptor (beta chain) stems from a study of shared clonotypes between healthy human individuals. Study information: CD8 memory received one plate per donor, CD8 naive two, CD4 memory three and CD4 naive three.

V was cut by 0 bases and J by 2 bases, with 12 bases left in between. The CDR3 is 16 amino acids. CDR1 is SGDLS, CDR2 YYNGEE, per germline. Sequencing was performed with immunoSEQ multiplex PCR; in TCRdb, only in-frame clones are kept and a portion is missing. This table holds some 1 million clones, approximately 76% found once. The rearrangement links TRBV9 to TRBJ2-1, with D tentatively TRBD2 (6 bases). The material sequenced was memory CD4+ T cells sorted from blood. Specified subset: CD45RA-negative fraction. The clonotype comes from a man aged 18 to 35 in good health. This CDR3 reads CASSVVAALAYNEQFF. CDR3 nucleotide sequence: TGTGCCAGCAGCGTAGTAGCGGCCCTTGCCTACAATGAGCAGTTCTTC.